Shown below are 10 T cell receptor beta chains from a single sample sequenced in a study of OX40 agonist ivuxolimab in advanced cancers. The method was immunoSEQ multiplex PCR; TCRdb's version includes in-frame clones alone and lacks a portion of them. The sample holds more than 100,000 clones; 75% to 95% are singletons and the top ten take 0.95% to 1.4%. The specimen comprised CD4+ or CD8+ T cells sorted from blood, sampled in a trial of the OX40 agonist ivuxolimab. The source is an adult with an advanced solid tumor such as melanoma, head and neck, liver or kidney cancer.

J is TRBJ1-2 and V is TRBV6-1, with D possibly TRBD1 on 5 matching bases. The V gene's germline CDR1 is MNHNS and CDR2 SASEGT. The CDR3 length is 15 residues. V shed 4 bases and J shed 4 bases, with 16 bases lying between them. The CDR3 region has the DNA TGTGCCAGCAGTGGGGATTCGACAGAGATCTATGGCTACACCTTC. Protein product: CASSGDSTEIYGYTF.

The chain couples TRBV7-9 to TRBJ2-1, with D possibly matching TRBD2 (5 bases). From germline, CDR1 is SEHNR and CDR2 FQNEAQ (reference sequence). Trimming removed 1 base from V and 7 bases from J, with 17 bases in between. The CDR3 spans 16 residues. The CDR3 region is CASSLGSGKDVNEQFF. The CDR3 DNA reads TGTGCCAGCAGCTTAGGTTCCGGGAAGGATGTGAATGAGCAGTTCTTC.

The rearrangement uses TRBV5-6 and TRBJ1-2; D might be TRBD1 (5 bases). This CDR3 comprises 13 residues. Germline-derived CDR1 and CDR2 are SGHDT and YYEEEE. V was clipped by 3 bases and J by 4 bases, with 10 bases between them. The CDR3 DNA follows: TGTGCCAGCAGCTCACAGGAGCTCTATGGCTACACCTTC. Its translation: CASSSQELYGYTF.

This rearrangement joins TRBV7-3 to TRBJ1-2, with TRBD1 identical over 7 bases. Trimming cost V 5 bases and J 3 bases; bases outside gene matches: 6. This CDR3 comprises 14 residues. From germline, CDR1 is SGHTA and CDR2 FQGTGA. The CDR3 loop reads CASSEGAGDYGYTF. In nucleotides, the CDR3 is TGTGCCAGCAGCGAGGGGGCAGGGGACTATGGCTACACCTTC.

This clone was counted once. The chain carries TRBV11-3 and TRBJ2-5; no clear D gene. The CDR3 length is 13 residues. The germline gives CDR1 SGHNT, CDR2 YENEEA. V was pared by 4 bases and J by 6 bases, with 12 bases between. This CDR3 is CASSSNLGQTQYF. CDR3 bases: TGTGCCAGCAGCTCAAATCTAGGACAGACCCAGTACTTC.

The gene calls are TRBV23-1 and TRBJ2-2; D may be TRBD2 (5 bases). TRBV23-1 is recorded as an ORF, its role being uncertain. Trimming left V 0 bases short and J 4 bases short, with 12 bases between. CDR3 length: 16 residues. The CDR3 spells CASSQSVKRCTGELFF. In DNA form, the CDR3 reads TGCGCCAGCAGTCAATCGGTGAAGCGGTGCACCGGGGAGCTGTTTTTT.

The chain is built from TRBV7-3 and TRBJ1-1; D is uncertain. Trimming left V 0 bases short and J 7 bases short, with 9 bases between. In germline, CDR1 is SGHTA, CDR2 FQGTGA. The CDR3 spans 13 residues. The CDR3 DNA reads TGTGCCAGCAGCTTAACACAGAAAGATGAAGCTTTCTTT. This translates into CASSLTQKDEAFF.

The rearrangement links TRBV1 to TRBJ2-1; the table calls TRBD2, which could not be checked here. TRBV1 is given as a pseudogene. CDR3 length equals 15 residues. The CDR3 coding sequence is TGCACCAGCAGCCCAAGGGGGAGGGCCGAGAATGAGCAGTTCTTC. Amino acids: CTSSPRGRAENEQFF.

The chain uses TRBV5-1 and TRBJ1-5; D gene uncertain. Germline V gene lookup returns CDR1 SGHRS and CDR2 YFSETQ. V was trimmed by 0 bases and J by 5 bases, leaving 6 bases between them. This CDR3 spans 13 amino acids. Here the CDR3 DNA reads TGCGCCAGCAGCTTGGACGGTTATCAGCCCCAGCATTTT. Its translation: CASSLDGYQPQHF.

The chain has TRBV13 and TRBJ2-3; possibly TRBD2 for D (5 bases). Germline V gives CDR1 PRHDT, CDR2 FYEKMQ (reference sequence). V lost 4 bases and J 4 bases, leaving 15 bases between the germline ends. The CDR3 has 15 amino acids. This chain's CDR3 is CASSSDSRGADTQYF. CDR3 DNA sequence: TGTGCCAGCAGCTCGGACTCTAGAGGCGCAGATACGCAGTATTTT.